The 26 T cell receptor beta chains listed next were all sequenced from one sample in a study of identical twins. TCRdb processed the 5' RACE reads anew with MiXCR; each CDR3 protein has one entry. Among just under 550,000 distinct CDR3 sequences listed, roughly 15% were seen once. This sample also belongs to another study, concerning yellow fever vaccine responses in identical twins.

Sequenced: CD4+ T cells sorted from blood. These receptor sequences come from a woman under 30 in good health.

This chain joins TRBV4-1 and TRBJ2-1; perhaps TRBD1 as D (5 bases). The CDR3 extends over 15 amino acids. Germline V lookup: CDR1 MGHRA, CDR2 YSYEKL. Trimming took off 3 bases at V and 2 bases at J, with 11 bases between the two ends. The CDR3 DNA sequence: TGCGCCAGCAGCCAGGGAAGACAGACCTACAATGAGCAGTTCTTC. Encoded protein: CASSQGRQTYNEQFF.

This clonotype was picked up many times. The V and J genes are TRBV5-1 and TRBJ1-2, with D possibly being TRBD1 (5 bases). The CDR3 sequence is 14 residues long. Germline V gives CDR1 SGHRS, CDR2 YFSETQ. Trimming shortened V by 0 bases and J by 4 bases, and 10 bases separated the two germline ends. Written as DNA, the CDR3 is TGCGCCAGCAGCTTGGCCGGAGGGGCCTATGGCTACACCTTC. This codes for CASSLAGGAYGYTF.

The CDR3 sequence is CASNRGVGVGANVLTF. The CDR3 DNA reads TGTGCCAGCAACCGCGGGGTGGGGGTTGGGGCCAACGTCCTGACTTTC. The genes are TRBV11-2 and TRBJ2-6; D possibly corresponds to TRBD2 (6 bases). Between the trimmed V and J ends, which lost 7 bases and 3 bases, there was a span of 16 bases. The CDR3 is 16 residues long. Germline CDR1 SGHAT, CDR2 FQNNGV. Using reference TRBV11-2 and TRBJ2-6 for the parts outside the CDR3, the full variable domain is EAGVAQSPRYKIIEKRQSVAFWCNPISGHATLYWYQQILGQGPKLLIQFQNNGVVDDSQLPKDRFSAERLKGVDSTLKIQPAKLEDSAVYLCASNRGVGVGANVLTFGAGSRLTVL.

The chain joins TRBV20-1 to TRBJ2-1; 8 nucleotides align to TRBD1. This CDR3 comprises 14 residues. V was clipped by 7 bases and J by 6 bases; unmatched bases: 11. Germline loops: CDR1 DFQATT, CDR2 SNEGSKA (reference sequence). CDR3 sequence: CSVTSGQVSNEQFF. As DNA, the CDR3 is TGCAGTGTTACGTCGGGACAGGTTAGCAATGAGCAGTTCTTC.

The chain recombines TRBV29-1 with TRBJ2-6, with D possibly called TRBD1 or TRBD2 (6 bases each). V was shortened by 4 bases and J by 2 bases, with 9 bases between the two germline ends. This CDR3 comprises 14 residues. Germline values: CDR1 SQVTM, CDR2 ANQGSEA. The CDR3 loop reads CSVGGGPGANVLTF. In DNA, the CDR3 is TGCAGCGTTGGTGGGGGGCCTGGGGCCAACGTCCTGACTTTC.

This clonotype was found a few times. This chain uses TRBV27 with TRBJ1-5; the D is unclear. Trimming removed 3 bases from V and 2 bases from J, with 11 bases in between. The length of the CDR3 is 15 residues. Germline V gene lookup returns CDR1 MNHEY and CDR2 SMNVEV (reference sequence). In DNA, the CDR3 is TGTGCCAGCAGTTTGGAGGGTCTTGGCAATCAGCCCCAGCATTTT. Amino acids: CASSLEGLGNQPQHF.

This clonotype was observed a handful of times. CDR3 DNA sequence: TGTGCCAGCAGTGAGGGCCCCGGCAAAGAGACCCAGTACTTC. Protein sequence: CASSEGPGKETQYF. This chain connects TRBV2 to TRBJ2-5; D unclear. V shed 3 bases and J shed 3 bases, with 11 bases lying between them. Per germline, CDR1 SNHLY and CDR2 FYNNEI. The CDR3 covers 14 residues.

The chain combines TRBV4-1 with TRBJ2-7; 8 positions agree with TRBD2. Germline loops: CDR1 MGHRA, CDR2 YSYEKL. V was clipped by 2 bases and J by 6 bases; unmatched bases: 3. The CDR3 covers 13 residues. CDR3: CASSQPAGGEQYF. CDR3 sequence (DNA): TGCGCCAGCAGCCAACCGGCGGGGGGCGAGCAGTACTTC.

There are a few counts of this clonotype. In DNA, the CDR3 is TGTGCCATCAGTGACCCTCTAGCGGGAGAAGGCATTCAGTACTTC. Its translation is CAISDPLAGEGIQYF. This chain connects TRBV10-3 to TRBJ2-4, with 10 positions matching TRBD2. With V trimmed by 3 bases and J by 9 bases, 8 bases remained unmatched. Germline V CDR1 and CDR2: ENHRY, SYGVKD. The CDR3 runs to 15 residues.

This clonotype has only a few counts. V usage is TRBV5-1 and J usage is TRBJ2-3; D is ambiguous. V shed 0 bases and J shed 2 bases, with 13 bases lying between them. Germline lookup yields CDR1 SGHRS and CDR2 YFSETQ. CDR3 size: 16 residues. In DNA form, the CDR3 reads TGCGCCAGCAGCTTGGTGGGTCTCCAAACCACAGATACGCAGTATTTT. It is translated as CASSLVGLQTTDTQYF.

This clonotype was recorded a few times. This rearrangement joins TRBV20-1 to TRBJ2-3; D is perhaps TRBD2 (5 bases). The CDR3 has 13 amino acids. Trimming took 2 bases from V and 1 from J, leaving 7 bases between them. Per the germline V gene, CDR1 is DFQATT and CDR2 is SNEGSKA (reference sequence). The CDR3 sequence is CSARSSGTDTQYF. Written as DNA, the CDR3 is TGCAGTGCTAGAAGTAGCGGCACAGATACGCAGTATTTT.

This clonotype was detected only a few times. The chain joins TRBV6-5 to TRBJ2-3, with TRBD2 identical over 13 bases. CDR1 and CDR2 from the germline V gene are MNHEY and SVGAGI. V trimming: 2 bases; J trimming: 3 bases; junction bases outside the gene matches: 2. The CDR3 consists of 16 residues. The CDR3 nucleotides are TGTGCCAGCAGTTACGGGACTAGCGGGATAACAGATACGCAGTATTTT. Its translation: CASSYGTSGITDTQYF.

This clonotype was seen a few times. The chain carries TRBV12-5 and TRBJ1-5; 8 bases are shared with TRBD1. With V trimmed by 4 bases and J by 2 bases, 16 bases remained unmatched. The CDR3 runs to 19 residues. Germline values: CDR1 LGHNT, CDR2 FRNRAP. CDR3 sequence: CASGSQLAAGGAGNQPQHF. The DNA of the CDR3 is TGTGCTAGTGGTTCGCAATTGGCCGCAGGGGGCGCGGGCAATCAGCCCCAGCATTTT.

The rearrangement joins TRBV5-1 to TRBJ1-2; the D is unclear. The CDR3 length is 15 residues. The V gene's germline CDR1 is SGHRS and CDR2 YFSETQ. Trimming took off 4 bases at V and 2 bases at J, with 15 bases between the two ends. The CDR3 nucleotides are TGCGCCAGCAGCCAACCGGGAACTCAAAACTATGGCTACACCTTC. The encoded protein is CASSQPGTQNYGYTF.

The chain couples TRBV6-1 to TRBJ2-1; D may be TRBD1 or TRBD2 (5 bases each). Germline-derived CDR1 and CDR2 are MNHNS and SASEGT. This CDR3 has 14 residues. The germline V and J ends were trimmed by 3 bases and 5 bases, with 11 bases remaining between them. The CDR3 DNA reads as TGTGCCAGCAGTGAGATACCGGGGCACAATGAGCAGTTCTTC. The encoded protein is CASSEIPGHNEQFF.

V usage is TRBV19 and J usage is TRBJ2-7; D is uncertain. CDR3 length equals 12 residues. The germline V gene has CDR1 LNHDA and CDR2 SQIVND (reference sequence). The germline V and J ends were trimmed by 6 bases and 4 bases, with 10 bases remaining between them. The DNA of the CDR3 is TGTGCCAGTAGGTCGGGCCGTTACGAGCAGTACGTC. Protein sequence: CASRSGRYEQYV.

CDR3 bases: TGTGCCAGCAGTTACTCTCCCTACACAGATACGCAGTATTTT. It translates to CASSYSPYTDTQYF. The chain has TRBV6-5 and TRBJ2-3, with D unclear. V dropped 0 bases and J dropped 2 bases, with 6 bases sitting between them. Germline assignment: CDR1 MNHEY and CDR2 SVGAGI. The CDR3 is 14 residues long.

This clonotype was recorded many times. CDR3 sequence: CASNRPTRGINEQFF. CDR3 DNA: TGTGCCAGTAATCGCCCCACCAGGGGGATTAATGAGCAGTTCTTC. V is TRBV12-3 or TRBV12-4 and J is TRBJ2-1; 7 positions match TRBD1. The ends lost 9 bases at V and 7 bases at J; junction bases unmatched: 15. The CDR3 has 15 amino acids.

The gene calls are TRBV4-2 and TRBJ2-3; TRBD2 matches at 7 bases. V lost 3 bases, J lost 6 bases, and 15 bases stayed unmatched. This CDR3 spans 17 amino acids. The germline V gene encodes CDR1 LGHNA and CDR2 YNFKEQ. CDR3 sequence: CASSQRLAWDSVDTQYF. DNA for the CDR3: TGTGCCAGCAGCCAGCGACTAGCATGGGATAGTGTGGATACGCAGTATTTT.

This clonotype appeared many times. V usage is TRBV5-1 and J usage is TRBJ2-7; D is ambiguous. V gave up 4 bases and J gave up 6 bases, with 11 bases separating them. The CDR3 sequence is 12 residues long. The V gene's germline CDR1 is SGHRS and CDR2 YFSETQ. The CDR3 here is CASSLTRREQYF. Written as DNA, the CDR3 is TGCGCCAGCAGCCTAACTCGACGCGAGCAGTACTTC.

The genes are TRBV2 and TRBJ1-1, with TRBD1 matching 7 bases. CDR1 is SNHLY, CDR2 FYNNEI, per germline. V lost 4 bases and J lost 10; bases outside the gene matches: 12. The CDR3 is made up of 14 amino acids. CDR3 nucleotides: TGTGCCAGCAGTGTCATTATAACAGGGGCCGCAGCTTTCTTT. Residues: CASSVIITGAAAFF.

This clonotype has more than one count but fewer than ten. The chain joins TRBV5-6 to TRBJ2-5, with 7 positions matching TRBD1. Germline V gene sequence: CDR1 SGHDT, CDR2 YYEEEE. This CDR3 contains 16 residues. The J segment lost 0 bases and the V segment lost 2 bases, leaving 7 bases of the junction unmatched. This CDR3 is CASSLPGQTYQETQYF. CDR3 DNA sequence: TGTGCCAGCAGCTTACCGGGACAGACGTACCAAGAGACCCAGTACTTC.

The chain joins TRBV5-1 to TRBJ2-7; TRBD1 agrees at 8 bases. The V gene end was trimmed by 5 bases and the J gene end by 0 bases; junction bases not matched to a gene: 7. This CDR3 spans 15 amino acids. Germline-derived CDR1 and CDR2 are SGHRS and YFSETQ. The CDR3 is CASSSRTGSSYEQYF. DNA of the CDR3: TGCGCCAGCAGTTCCCGGACAGGGAGCTCCTACGAGCAGTACTTC.

The J gene is TRBJ2-7, the V gene TRBV14, with 8 positions matching TRBD2. Germline CDR1 SGHDN, CDR2 FVKESK. J gave up 6 bases and V 0 bases, and 10 bases lay outside the gene matches. The CDR3 totals 16 residues. CDR3 sequence: CASSQDLPAGDVEQYF. CDR3 DNA: TGTGCCAGCAGCCAAGATCTCCCAGCGGGAGACGTCGAGCAGTACTTC.

The chain couples TRBV5-4 to TRBJ2-1; D call uncertain. The germline V gene has CDR1 SGHNT and CDR2 YYREEE (reference sequence). CDR3 length equals 13 residues. V was shortened by 4 bases and J by 6 bases, with 11 bases between the two germline ends. CDR3 region: CASSITTLNEQFF. The DNA of the CDR3 is TGTGCCAGCAGCATAACGACCCTCAATGAGCAGTTCTTC.

The chain has TRBV10-3 and TRBJ2-7; the match to TRBD2 covers 7 bases. V was pared by 2 bases and J by 7 bases, with 5 bases of the junction left unmatched. Germline CDR1 ENHRY, CDR2 SYGVKD. The CDR3 consists of 13 residues. DNA for the CDR3: TGTGCCATCAGTGAGGGACGGCGGGAGGAGCAGTACTTC. Translation gives CAISEGRREEQYF.